This TCR beta chain was sequenced during a study of T cells expressing NK-cell markers (dated by TCRdb to about 2020). Regarding the study in general: TCR beta-chain repertoires were profiled in sorted CD3+CD56+NKG2C+, CD3+CD56+NKG2C- and CD3+CD56-NKG2C+ T-cell subsets from seven or eight donors. Of the eight sequenced donors, seven were found to be HCMV-seropositive and one was found to be HCMV-seronegative. Sequencing of the libraries produced 2 x 150 bp reads on Illumina HiSeq 2000/2500, MiSeq or NextSeq. The study sequenced eight donors, all healthy volunteers chosen at random: three men and five women. Results the study describes overall, beyond this receptor: Those dominant clonotypes were again the most abundant among CD3+CD56-NKG2C+ cells in four donors, at about 25-60.1%. Whether the expanded NKG2C-expressing T cell clones were specific for HCMV antigens remained unclear. In roughly six donors, the dominant CD3+CD56+NKG2C+ clonotypes ranked among the top 10 CD8+ clonotypes, making up roughly 1.0-7.5% of CD8+ T cells.

HCMV-specific IgG was detected in serum with a commercial ELISA kit to determine HCMV serostatus. Ficoll density gradient centrifugation was used to isolate peripheral blood mononuclear cells from blood. The CDR3 runs 16 amino acids, cysteine and phenylalanine included. Nucleotide data are not available. The CDR1 and CDR2 encoded by the germline V gene are SGHTA and FQGNSA. Sequenced on an Illumina HiSeq 2000. TCR beta cDNA libraries were made by 5'RACE template switching that added a universal primer site and unique molecular identifiers. Priming for cDNA synthesis came from the TCR beta constant segment, and two successive PCR amplification steps followed. The authors' pipeline ran thus. MIGEC handled demultiplexing of the reads and grouping by UMI, while MiTCR was used to assemble and quantify clonotypes. To exclude erroneous sequences, only TCR cDNA sequences supported by at least two reads were retained. The tcR package was used for downstream repertoire analysis, with clonotypes matched between fractions based on CDR3 nucleotide sequence plus V segment. VDJmatch was used to annotate antigen specificity against VDJdb, with one amino acid substitution allowed in CDR3. Through TCRdb reprocessing, the reads give one entry per CDR3 protein sequence; DNA is omitted. TCRdb's processing, not the authors', yielded these V and J calls. For this sample, the table gives hundreds of thousands of distinct CDR3 sequences. The ten largest make up under 4.5% of the sample.

Turning to this clonotype: Its recognized antigen is unknown.

The source is a man aged 18 to 35 in good health. Donor details come from another sample of the same person, matched by shared clones. The chain was built from TRBV7-2 and TRBJ2-2; as DNA is missing, the TRBD1 call by TCRdb cannot be tested. Sequenced input: blood T cells: a sorted CD56 or NKG2C T cell subset, CD4+ or CD8+ T cells, or bulk PBMC T cells (not recorded which). The CDR3: CASSLPQDRVTGELFF.